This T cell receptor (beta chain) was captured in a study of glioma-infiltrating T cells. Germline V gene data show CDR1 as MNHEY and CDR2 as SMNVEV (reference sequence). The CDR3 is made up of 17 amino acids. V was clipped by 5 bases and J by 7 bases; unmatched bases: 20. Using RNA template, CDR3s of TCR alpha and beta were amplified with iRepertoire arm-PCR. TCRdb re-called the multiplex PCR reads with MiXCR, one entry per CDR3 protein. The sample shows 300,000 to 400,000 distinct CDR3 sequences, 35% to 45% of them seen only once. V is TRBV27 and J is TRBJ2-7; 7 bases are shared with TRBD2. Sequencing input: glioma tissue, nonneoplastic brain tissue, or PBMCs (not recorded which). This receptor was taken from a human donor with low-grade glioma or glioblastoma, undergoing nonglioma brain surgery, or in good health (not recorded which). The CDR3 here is CASSIILAVGEPGEQYF. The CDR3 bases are TGTGCCAGCAGTATCATTCTAGCGGTTGGAGAGCCAGGGGAGCAGTACTTC.